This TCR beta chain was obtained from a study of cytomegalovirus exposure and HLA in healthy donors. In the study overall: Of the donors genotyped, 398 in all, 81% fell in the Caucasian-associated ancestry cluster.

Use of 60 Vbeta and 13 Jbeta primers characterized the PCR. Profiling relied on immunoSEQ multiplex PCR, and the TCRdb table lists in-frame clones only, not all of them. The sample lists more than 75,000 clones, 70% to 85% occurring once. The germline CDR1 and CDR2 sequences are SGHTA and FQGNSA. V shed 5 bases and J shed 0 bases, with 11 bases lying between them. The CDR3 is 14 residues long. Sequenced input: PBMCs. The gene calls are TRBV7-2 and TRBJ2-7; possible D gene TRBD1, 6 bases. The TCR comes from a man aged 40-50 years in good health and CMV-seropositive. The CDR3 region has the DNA TGTGCCAGCAGCCGGGACACCTTCTCCTACGAGCAGTACTTC. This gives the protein CASSRDTFSYEQYF. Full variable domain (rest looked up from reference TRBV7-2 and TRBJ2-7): GAGVSQSPSNKVTEKGKDVELRCDPISGHTALYWYRQSLGQGLEFLIYFQGNSAPDKSGLPSDRFSAERTGGSVSTLTIQRTQQEDSAVYLCASSRDTFSYEQYFGPGTRLTVT.